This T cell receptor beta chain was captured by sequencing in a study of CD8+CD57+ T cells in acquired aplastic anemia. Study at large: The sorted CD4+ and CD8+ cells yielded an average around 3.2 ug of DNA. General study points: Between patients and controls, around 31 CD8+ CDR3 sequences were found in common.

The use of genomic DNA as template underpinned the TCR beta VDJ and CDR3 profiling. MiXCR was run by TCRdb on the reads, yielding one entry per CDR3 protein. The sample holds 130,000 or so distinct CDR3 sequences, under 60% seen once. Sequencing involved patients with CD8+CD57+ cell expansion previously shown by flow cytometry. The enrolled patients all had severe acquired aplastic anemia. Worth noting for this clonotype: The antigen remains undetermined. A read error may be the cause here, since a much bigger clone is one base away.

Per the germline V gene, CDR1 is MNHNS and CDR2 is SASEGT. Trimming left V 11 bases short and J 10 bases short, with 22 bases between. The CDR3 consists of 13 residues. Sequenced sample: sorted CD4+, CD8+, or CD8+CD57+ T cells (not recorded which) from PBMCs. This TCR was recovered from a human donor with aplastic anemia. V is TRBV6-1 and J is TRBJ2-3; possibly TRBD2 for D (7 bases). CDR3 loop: CAGGGLIEDAQYF. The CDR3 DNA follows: TGTGCCGGCGGGGGCTTGATTGAGGATGCGCAGTATTTT.